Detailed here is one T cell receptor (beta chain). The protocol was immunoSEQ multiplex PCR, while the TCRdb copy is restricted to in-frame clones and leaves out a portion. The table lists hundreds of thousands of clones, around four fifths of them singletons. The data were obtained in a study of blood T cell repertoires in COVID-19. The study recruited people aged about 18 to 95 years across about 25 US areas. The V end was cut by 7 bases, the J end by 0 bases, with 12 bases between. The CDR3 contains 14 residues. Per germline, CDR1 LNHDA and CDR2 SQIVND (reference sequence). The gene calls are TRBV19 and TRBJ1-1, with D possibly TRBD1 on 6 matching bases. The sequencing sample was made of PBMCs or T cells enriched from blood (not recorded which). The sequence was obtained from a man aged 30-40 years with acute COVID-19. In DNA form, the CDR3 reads TGTGCCAGTAAAGTCCAGGGGATGAACACTGAAGCTTTCTTT. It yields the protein CASKVQGMNTEAFF.